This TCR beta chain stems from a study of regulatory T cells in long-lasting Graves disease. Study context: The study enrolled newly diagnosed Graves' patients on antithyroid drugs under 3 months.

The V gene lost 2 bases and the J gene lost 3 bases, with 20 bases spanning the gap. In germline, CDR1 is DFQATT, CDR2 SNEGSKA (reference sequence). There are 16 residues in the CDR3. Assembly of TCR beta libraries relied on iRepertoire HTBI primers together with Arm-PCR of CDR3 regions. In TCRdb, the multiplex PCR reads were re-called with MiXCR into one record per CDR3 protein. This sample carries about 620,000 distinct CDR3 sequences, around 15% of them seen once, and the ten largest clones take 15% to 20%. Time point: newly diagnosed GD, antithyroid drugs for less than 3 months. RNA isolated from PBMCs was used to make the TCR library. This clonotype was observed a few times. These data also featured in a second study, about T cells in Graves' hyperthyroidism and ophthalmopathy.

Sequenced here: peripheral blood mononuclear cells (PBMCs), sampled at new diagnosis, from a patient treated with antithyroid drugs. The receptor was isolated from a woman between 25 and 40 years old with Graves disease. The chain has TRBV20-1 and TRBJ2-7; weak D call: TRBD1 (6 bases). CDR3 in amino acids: CSARPPILADSYEQYF. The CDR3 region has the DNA TGCAGTGCTAGACCCCCAATATTGGCGGACAGCTACGAGCAGTACTTC.